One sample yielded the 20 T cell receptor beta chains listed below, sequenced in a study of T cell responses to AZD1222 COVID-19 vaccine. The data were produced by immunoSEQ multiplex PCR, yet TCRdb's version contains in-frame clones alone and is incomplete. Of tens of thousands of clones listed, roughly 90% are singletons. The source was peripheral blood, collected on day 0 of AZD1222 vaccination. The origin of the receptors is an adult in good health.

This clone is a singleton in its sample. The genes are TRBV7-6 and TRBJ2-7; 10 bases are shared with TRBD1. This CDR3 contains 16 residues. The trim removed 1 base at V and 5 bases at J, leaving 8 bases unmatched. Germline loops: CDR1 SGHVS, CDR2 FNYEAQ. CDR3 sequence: CASSLVVGTGAHEQYF. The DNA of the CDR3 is TGTGCCAGCAGCTTAGTCGTAGGGACAGGGGCACACGAGCAGTACTTC.

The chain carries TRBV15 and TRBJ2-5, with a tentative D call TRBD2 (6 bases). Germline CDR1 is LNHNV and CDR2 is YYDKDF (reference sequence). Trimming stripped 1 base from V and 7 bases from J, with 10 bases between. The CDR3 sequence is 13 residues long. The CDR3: CATSRAGAVTQYF. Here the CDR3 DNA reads TGTGCCACCAGCAGAGCGGGAGCAGTGACCCAGTACTTC.

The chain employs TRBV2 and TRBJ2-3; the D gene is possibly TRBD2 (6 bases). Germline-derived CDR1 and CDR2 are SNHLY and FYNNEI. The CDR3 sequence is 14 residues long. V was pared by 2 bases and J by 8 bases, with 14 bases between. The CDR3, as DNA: TGTGCCAGCAGTGAATCAAGACCCGGGGGTACGCAGTATTTT. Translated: CASSESRPGGTQYF.

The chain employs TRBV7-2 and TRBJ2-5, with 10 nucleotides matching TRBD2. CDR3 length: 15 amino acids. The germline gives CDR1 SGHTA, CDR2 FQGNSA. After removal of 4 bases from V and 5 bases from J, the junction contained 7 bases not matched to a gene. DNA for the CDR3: TGTGCCAGCAGCTCAGCGGGGGGGCGTTTGGAGACCCAGTACTTC. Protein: CASSSAGGRLETQYF.

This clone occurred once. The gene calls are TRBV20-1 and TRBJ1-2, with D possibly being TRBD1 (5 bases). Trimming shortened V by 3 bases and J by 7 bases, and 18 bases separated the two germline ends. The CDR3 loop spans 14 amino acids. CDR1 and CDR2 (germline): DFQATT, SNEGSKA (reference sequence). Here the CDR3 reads CSASSNIVGGGYTF. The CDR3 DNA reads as TGCAGTGCTAGTTCCAATATCGTGGGGGGTGGCTACACCTTC.

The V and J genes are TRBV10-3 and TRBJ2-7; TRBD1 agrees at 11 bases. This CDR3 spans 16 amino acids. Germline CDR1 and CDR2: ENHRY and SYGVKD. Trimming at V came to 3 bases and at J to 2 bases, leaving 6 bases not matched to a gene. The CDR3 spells CAISDGTGGNPYEQYF. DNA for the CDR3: TGTGCCATCAGTGATGGGACAGGGGGGAATCCCTACGAGCAGTACTTC.

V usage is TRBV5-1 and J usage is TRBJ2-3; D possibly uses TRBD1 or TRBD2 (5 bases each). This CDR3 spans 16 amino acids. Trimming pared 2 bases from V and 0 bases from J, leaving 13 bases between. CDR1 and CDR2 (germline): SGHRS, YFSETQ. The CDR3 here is CASSFGLGDSTDTQYF. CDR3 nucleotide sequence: TGCGCCAGCAGCTTTGGCTTGGGGGACAGCACAGATACGCAGTATTTT.

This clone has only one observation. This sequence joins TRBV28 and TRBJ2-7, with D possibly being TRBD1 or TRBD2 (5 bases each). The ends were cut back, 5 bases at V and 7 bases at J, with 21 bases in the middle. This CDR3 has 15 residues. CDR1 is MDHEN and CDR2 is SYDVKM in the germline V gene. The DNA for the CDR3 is TGTGCCAGCAGTACCCCAGATGTGGGGGTGGAAGAGCAGTACTTC. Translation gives CASSTPDVGVEEQYF.

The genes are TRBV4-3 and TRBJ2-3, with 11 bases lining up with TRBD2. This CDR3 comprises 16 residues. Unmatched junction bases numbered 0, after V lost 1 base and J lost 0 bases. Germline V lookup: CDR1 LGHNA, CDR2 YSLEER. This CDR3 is CASSQGLAGSTDTQYF. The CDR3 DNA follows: TGCGCCAGCAGCCAAGGACTAGCGGGGAGCACAGATACGCAGTATTTT.

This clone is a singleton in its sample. For the CDR3, the DNA is TGCGCCAGCAGCTTCGAACCGGACAGGGAGGATGGCTACACCTTC. Its protein product is CASSFEPDREDGYTF. The V gene is TRBV5-1, the J gene TRBJ1-2; 8 nucleotides agree with TRBD1. The J segment lost 6 bases and the V segment lost 2 bases, leaving 9 bases of the junction unmatched. Germline loops: CDR1 SGHRS, CDR2 YFSETQ. This CDR3 region has 15 residues.

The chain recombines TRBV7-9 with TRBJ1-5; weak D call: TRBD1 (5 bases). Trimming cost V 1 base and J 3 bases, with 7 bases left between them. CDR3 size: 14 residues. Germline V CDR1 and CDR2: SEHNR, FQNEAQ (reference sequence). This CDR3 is CASSLGGANQPQHF. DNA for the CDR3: TGTGCCAGCAGCTTAGGTGGGGCCAATCAGCCCCAGCATTTT. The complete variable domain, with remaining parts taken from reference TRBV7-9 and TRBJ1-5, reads DTGVSQNPRHKITKRGQNVTFRCDPISEHNRLYWYRQTLGQGPEFLTYFQNEAQLEKSRLLSDRFSAERPKGSFSTLEIQRTEQGDSAMYLCASSLGGANQPQHFGDGTRLSIL.

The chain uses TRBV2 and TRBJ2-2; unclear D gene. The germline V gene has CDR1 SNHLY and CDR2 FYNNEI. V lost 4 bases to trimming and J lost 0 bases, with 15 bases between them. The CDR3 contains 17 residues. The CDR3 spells CASSGRKRYTNTGELFF. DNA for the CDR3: TGTGCCAGCAGTGGTCGGAAAAGATACACGAACACCGGGGAGCTGTTTTTT.

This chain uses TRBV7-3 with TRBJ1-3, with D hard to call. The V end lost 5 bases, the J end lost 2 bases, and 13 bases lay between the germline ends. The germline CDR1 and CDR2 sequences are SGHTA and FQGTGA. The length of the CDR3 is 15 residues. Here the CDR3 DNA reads TGTGCCAGCAGCCCAAGTGGAGTTCCTGGAAACACCATATATTTT. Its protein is CASSPSGVPGNTIYF.

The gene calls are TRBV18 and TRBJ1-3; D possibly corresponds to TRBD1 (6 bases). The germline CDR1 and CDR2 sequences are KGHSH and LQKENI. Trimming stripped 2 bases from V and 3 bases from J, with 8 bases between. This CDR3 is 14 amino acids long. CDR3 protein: CASSPTGIGNTIYF. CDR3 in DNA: TGTGCCAGCTCACCAACAGGGATTGGAAACACCATATATTTT.

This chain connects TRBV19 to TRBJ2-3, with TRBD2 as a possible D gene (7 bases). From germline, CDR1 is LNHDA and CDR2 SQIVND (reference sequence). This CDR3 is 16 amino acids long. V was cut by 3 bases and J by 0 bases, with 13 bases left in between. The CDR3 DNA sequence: TGTGCCAGTAGTATTGGGGGGGCGGGGAGCACAGATACGCAGTATTTT. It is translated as CASSIGGAGSTDTQYF.

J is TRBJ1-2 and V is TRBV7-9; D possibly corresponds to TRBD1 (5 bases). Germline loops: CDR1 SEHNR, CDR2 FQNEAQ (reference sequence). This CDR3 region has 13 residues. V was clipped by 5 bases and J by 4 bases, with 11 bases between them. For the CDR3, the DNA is TGTGCCAGCAGCCGCCGGGACTTCTATGGCTACACCTTC. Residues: CASSRRDFYGYTF.

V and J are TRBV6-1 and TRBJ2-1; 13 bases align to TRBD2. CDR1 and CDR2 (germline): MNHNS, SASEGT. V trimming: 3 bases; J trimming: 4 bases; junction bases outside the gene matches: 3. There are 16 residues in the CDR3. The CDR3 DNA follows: TGTGCCAGCAGTGAGGGACTAGCGGGACCATACAATGAGCAGTTCTTC. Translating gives CASSEGLAGPYNEQFF.

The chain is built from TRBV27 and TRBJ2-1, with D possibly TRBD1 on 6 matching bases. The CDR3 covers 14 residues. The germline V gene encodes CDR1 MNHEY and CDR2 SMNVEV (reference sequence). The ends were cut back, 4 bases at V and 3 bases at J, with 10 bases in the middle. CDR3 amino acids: CASSSDRHYNEQFF. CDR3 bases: TGTGCCAGCAGTTCAGACAGGCACTACAATGAGCAGTTCTTC.

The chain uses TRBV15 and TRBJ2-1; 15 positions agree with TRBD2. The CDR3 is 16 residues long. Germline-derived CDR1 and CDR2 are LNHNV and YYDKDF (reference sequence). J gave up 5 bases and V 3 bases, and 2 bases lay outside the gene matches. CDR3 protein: CATSSGLAGGDNEQFF. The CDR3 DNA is TGTGCCACCAGCAGTGGACTAGCGGGAGGGGACAATGAGCAGTTCTTC.

The CDR3 loop reads CASRSHTSRRTVENCDEQYF. The CDR3 nucleotides are TGTGCAAGTCGCTCCCATACTTCTAGACGGACAGTTGAGAATTGTGACGAGCAGTACTTC. The V gene is TRBV12-2, the J gene TRBJ2-7; the table's D gene call, TRBD1, was not cross checked with the DNA. TRBV12-2 is termed a pseudogene. The CDR3 is made up of 20 amino acids.